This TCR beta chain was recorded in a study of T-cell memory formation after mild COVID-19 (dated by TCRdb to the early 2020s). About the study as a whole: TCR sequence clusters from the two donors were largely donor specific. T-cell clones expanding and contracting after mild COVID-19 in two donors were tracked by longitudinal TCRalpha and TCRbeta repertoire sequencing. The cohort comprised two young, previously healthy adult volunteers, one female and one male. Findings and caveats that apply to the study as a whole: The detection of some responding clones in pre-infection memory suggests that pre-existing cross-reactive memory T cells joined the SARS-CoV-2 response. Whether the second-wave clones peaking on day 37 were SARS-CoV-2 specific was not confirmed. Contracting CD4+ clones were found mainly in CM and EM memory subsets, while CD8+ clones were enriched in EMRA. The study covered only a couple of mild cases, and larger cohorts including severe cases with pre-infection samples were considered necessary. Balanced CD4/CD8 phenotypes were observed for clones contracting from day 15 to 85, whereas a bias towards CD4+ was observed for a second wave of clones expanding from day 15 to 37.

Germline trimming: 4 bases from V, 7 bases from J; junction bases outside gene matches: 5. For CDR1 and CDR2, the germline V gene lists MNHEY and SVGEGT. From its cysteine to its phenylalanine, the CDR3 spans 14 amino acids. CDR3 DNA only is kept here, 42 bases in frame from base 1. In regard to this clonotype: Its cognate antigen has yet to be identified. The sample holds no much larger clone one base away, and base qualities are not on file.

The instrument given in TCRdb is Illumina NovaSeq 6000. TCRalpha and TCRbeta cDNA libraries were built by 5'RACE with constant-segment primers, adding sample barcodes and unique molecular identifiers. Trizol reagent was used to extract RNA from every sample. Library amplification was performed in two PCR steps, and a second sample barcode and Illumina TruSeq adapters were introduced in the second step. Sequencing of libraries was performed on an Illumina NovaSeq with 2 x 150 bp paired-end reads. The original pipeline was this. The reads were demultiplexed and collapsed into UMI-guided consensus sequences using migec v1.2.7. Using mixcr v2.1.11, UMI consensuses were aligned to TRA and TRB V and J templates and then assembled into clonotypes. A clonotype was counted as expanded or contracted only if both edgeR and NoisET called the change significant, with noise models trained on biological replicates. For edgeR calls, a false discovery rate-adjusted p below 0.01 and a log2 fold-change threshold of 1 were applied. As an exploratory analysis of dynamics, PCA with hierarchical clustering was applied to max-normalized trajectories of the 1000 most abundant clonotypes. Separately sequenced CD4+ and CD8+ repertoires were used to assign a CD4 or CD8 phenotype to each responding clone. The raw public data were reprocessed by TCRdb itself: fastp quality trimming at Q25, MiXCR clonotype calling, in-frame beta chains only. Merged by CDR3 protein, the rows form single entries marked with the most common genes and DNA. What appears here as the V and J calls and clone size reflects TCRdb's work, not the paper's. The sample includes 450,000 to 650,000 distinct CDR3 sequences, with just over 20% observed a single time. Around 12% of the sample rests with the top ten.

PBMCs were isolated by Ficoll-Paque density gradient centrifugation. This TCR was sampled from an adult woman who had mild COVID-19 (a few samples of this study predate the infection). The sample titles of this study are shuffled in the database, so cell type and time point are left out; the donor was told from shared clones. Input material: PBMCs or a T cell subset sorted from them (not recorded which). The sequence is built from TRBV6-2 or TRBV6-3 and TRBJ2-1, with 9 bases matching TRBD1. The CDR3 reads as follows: CASSSYRGRNEQFF. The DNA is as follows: TGTGCCAGCAGTTCATACAGGGGGCGGAATGAGCAGTTCTTC.